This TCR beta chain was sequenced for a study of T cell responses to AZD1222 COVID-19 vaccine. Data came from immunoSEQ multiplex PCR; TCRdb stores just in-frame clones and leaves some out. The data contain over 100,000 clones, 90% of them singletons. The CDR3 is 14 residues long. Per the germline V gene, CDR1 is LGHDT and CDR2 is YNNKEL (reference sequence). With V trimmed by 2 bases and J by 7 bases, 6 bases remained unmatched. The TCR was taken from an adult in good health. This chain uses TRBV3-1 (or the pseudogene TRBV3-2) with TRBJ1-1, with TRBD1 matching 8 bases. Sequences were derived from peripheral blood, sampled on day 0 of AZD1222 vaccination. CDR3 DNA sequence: TGTGCCAGCAGCCAACGCGGGACAGGCAGTGAAGCTTTCTTT. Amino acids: CASSQRGTGSEAFF.